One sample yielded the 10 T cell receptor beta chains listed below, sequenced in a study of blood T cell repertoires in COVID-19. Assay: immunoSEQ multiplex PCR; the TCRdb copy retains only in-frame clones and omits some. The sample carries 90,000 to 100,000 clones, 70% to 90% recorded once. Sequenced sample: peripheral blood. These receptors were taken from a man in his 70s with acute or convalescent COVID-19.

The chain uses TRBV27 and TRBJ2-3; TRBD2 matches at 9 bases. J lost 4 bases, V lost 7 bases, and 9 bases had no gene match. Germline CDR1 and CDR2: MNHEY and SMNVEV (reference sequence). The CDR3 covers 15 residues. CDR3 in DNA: TGTGCCAGCACTCCGGGACTAGCTTTTTCAGATACGCAGTATTTT. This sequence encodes CASTPGLAFSDTQYF.

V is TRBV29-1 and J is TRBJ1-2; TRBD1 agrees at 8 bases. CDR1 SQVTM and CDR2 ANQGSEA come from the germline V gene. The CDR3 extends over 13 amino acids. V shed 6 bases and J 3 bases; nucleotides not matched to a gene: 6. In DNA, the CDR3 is TGCAGCGTCCCGGACAGGGATCACTATGGCTACACCTTC. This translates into CSVPDRDHYGYTF. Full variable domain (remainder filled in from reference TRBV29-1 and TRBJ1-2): SAVISQKPSRDICQRGTSLTIQCQVDSQVTMMFWYRQQPGQSLTLIATANQGSEATYESGFVIDKFPISRPNLTFSTLTVSNMSPEDSSIYLCSVPDRDHYGYTFGSGTRLTVV.

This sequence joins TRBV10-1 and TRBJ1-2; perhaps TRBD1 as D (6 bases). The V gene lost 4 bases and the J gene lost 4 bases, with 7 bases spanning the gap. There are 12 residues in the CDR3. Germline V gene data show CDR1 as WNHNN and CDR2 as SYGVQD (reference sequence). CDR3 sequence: CASSADSYGYTF. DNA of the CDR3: TGCGCCAGCAGTGCGGACAGCTATGGCTACACCTTC.

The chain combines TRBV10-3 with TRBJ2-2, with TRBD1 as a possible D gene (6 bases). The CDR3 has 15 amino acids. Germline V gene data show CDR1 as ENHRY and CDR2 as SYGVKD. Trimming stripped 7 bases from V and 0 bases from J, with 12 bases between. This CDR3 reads CAITTGIANTGELFF. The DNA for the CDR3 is TGTGCCATCACCACAGGGATAGCGAACACCGGGGAGCTGTTTTTT.

CDR3 nucleotides: TGTGCTAGTGGTTTGGTAAGGATCGACAGGGACTCTGGAAACACCATATATTTT. It yields the protein CASGLVRIDRDSGNTIYF. The rearrangement uses TRBV12-5 and TRBJ1-3; TRBD1 matches 7 bases. V was pared by 0 bases and J by 0 bases, with 8 bases of the junction left unmatched. The germline CDR1 and CDR2 sequences are LGHNT and FRNRAP. This CDR3 spans 18 amino acids.

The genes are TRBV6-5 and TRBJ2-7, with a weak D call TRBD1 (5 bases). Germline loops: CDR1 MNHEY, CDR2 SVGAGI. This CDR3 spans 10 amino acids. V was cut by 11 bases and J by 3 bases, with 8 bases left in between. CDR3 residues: CAQGGYEQYV. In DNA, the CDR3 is TGTGCCCAGGGCGGCTACGAGCAGTACGTC.

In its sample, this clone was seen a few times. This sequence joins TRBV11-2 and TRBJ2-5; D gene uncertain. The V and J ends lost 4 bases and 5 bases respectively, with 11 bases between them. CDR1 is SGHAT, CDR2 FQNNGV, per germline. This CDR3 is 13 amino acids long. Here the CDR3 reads CASSSSHTETQYF. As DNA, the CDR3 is TGTGCCAGCAGCTCCTCACACACGGAGACCCAGTACTTC.

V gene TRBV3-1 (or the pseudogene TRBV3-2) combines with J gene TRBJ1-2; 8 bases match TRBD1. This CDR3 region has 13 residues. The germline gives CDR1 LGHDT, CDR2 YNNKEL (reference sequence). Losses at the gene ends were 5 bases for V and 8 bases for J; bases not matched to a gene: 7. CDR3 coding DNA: TGTGCCAGCAGCGTCGGACAGGGACGGGGCTACACCTTC. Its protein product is CASSVGQGRGYTF.

CDR3 loop: CASSPSGQGARGYTF. The CDR3 DNA sequence: TGCGCCAGCAGCCCCTCGGGACAGGGGGCGCGGGGCTACACCTTC. The chain couples TRBV5-1 to TRBJ1-2, with TRBD1 matching 12 bases. The germline V gene encodes CDR1 SGHRS and CDR2 YFSETQ. Germline trimming cut 4 bases from V and 8 bases from J; bases unmatched to any gene: 9. The CDR3 covers 15 residues.

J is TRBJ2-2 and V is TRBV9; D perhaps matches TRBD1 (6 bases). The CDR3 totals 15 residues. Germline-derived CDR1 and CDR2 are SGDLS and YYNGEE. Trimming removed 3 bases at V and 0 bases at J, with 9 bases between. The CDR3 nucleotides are TGTGCCAGCAGCGGGACAGTCTCGAACACCGGGGAGCTGTTTTTT. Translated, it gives CASSGTVSNTGELFF.